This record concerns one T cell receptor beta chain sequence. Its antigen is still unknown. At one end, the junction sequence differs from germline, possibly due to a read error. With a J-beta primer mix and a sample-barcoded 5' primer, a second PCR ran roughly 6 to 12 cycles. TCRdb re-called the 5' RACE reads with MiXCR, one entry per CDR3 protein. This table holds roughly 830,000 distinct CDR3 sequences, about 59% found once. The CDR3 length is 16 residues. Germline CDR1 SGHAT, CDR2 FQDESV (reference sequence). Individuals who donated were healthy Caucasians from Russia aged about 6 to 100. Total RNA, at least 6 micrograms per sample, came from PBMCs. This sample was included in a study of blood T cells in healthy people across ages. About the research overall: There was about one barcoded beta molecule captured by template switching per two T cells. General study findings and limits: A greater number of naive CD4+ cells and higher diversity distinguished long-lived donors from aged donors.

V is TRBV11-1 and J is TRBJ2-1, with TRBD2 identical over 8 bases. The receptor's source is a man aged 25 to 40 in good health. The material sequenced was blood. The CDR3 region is CASIGIAGSSHNEQFF. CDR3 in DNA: TGTGCCAGCATTGGGATAGCGGGGAGCTCCCACAATGAGCAGTTCTTC.